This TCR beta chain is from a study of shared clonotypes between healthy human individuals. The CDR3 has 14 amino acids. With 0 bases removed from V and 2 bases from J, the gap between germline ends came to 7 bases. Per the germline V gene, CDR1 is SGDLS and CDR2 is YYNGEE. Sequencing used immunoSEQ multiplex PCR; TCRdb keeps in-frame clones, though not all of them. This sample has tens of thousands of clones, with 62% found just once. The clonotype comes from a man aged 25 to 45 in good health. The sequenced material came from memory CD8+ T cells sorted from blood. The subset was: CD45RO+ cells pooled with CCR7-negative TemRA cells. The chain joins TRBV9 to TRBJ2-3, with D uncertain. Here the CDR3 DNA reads TGTGCCAGCAGCGTAGTTCCTGACACAGATACGCAGTATTTT. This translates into CASSVVPDTDTQYF. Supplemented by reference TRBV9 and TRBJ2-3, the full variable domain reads DSGVTQTPKHLITATGQRVTLRCSPRSGDLSVYWYQQSLDQGLQFLIQYYNGEERAKGNILERFSAQQFPDLHSELNLSSLELGDSALYFCASSVVPDTDTQYFGPGTRLTVL.